This T cell receptor (beta chain) was found in a study of blood T cell repertoires in COVID-19. At the level of the study: The samples span acute and convalescent COVID-19 from the United States, Italy and Spain. PBMCs, B-cell-depleted T cells, or T cells were the source of the cDNA or gDNA that made up the material.

Germline values: CDR1 SNHLY, CDR2 FYNNEI. This CDR3 contains 15 residues. V shed 3 bases, J shed 5 bases, and the junction held 9 bases outside the gene matches. Original handling: By means of reference gene primer amplification, nucleated cell counts were estimated. The repertoire was sequenced with immunoSEQ multiplex PCR; TCRdb's copy has only in-frame clones and lacks some. V, J and clone size are taken as reported in that table, and D and trimming were inferred from the DNA itself. The sample yields about 250,000 clones, around four fifths seen once. This sequence joins TRBV2 and TRBJ2-5, with 7 bases matching TRBD2. The material sequenced was peripheral blood. This TCR was sampled from a man older than 75 with acute or convalescent COVID-19. The CDR3 region is CASSDWGGRGETQYF. In nucleotides, the CDR3 is TGTGCCAGCAGTGATTGGGGGGGACGGGGGGAGACCCAGTACTTC. Filled out from reference TRBV2 and TRBJ2-5, the complete variable domain reads EPEVTQTPSHQVTQMGQEVILRCVPISNHLYFYWYRQILGQKVEFLVSFYNNEISEKSEIFDDQFSVERPDGSNFTLKIRSTKLEDSAMYFCASSDWGGRGETQYFGPGTRLLVL.